Below are 25 T cell receptor beta chains sequenced from a single sample in a study of Ad26.COV2.S vaccination and SARS-CoV-2 variants. Profiling relied on immunoSEQ multiplex PCR, and the TCRdb table lists in-frame clones only, not all of them. The sample holds 400,000 to 450,000 clones; less than 95% are singletons and the top ten take around 4.2%. Documented treatment: approximately 18 received Ad26.COV2.S at low or high dose, single or two shots; about 5 received placebo; per-sample allocation not given. Day 63 after the first vaccine or placebo injection was the time point for sampling. Sequenced material: peripheral blood, taken in a trial of Ad26.COV2.S vaccine versus placebo. Source of these receptors: a person between 18 and 59 years old who received the Ad26.COV2.S COVID-19 vaccine or a placebo.

V and J are TRBV5-8 and TRBJ2-3, with 7 bases aligning to TRBD2. Trimming removed 3 bases from V and 4 bases from J; junction bases left unmatched: 8. Germline V gene data show CDR1 as SGHTS and CDR2 as YDEGEE. The CDR3 length is 15 residues. The CDR3, as DNA: TGTGCCAGCAGCTCTGGGCGGGAGAACGCAGATACGCAGTATTTT. It encodes CASSSGRENADTQYF.

V usage is TRBV6-5 and J usage is TRBJ1-5; 7 bases line up with TRBD1. This CDR3 spans 15 amino acids. The germline V gene has CDR1 MNHEY and CDR2 SVGAGI. V shed 5 bases, J shed 2 bases, and the junction held 6 bases outside the gene matches. This chain's CDR3 is CASSRQGSGNQPQHF. For the CDR3, the DNA is TGTGCCAGCAGTAGACAGGGTTCGGGCAATCAGCCCCAGCATTTT.

This clone was counted between two and nine times. The chain has TRBV19 and TRBJ2-2; 15 nucleotides align to TRBD2. The CDR3 sequence is 16 residues long. The germline CDR1 and CDR2 sequences are LNHDA and SQIVND (reference sequence). The junction had 3 bases not matched to a gene; V was cut back by 5 bases and J by 5 bases. The CDR3 is CASSQGTSGRTGELFF. The CDR3 DNA reads as TGTGCCAGTAGTCAAGGGACTAGCGGGAGGACCGGGGAGCTGTTTTTT. The full variable domain, in which reference TRBV19 and TRBJ2-2 provide the parts outside the CDR3, is DGGITQSPKYLFRKEGQNVTLSCEQNLNHDAMYWYRQDPGQGLRLIYYSQIVNDFQKGDIAEGYSVSREKKESFPLTVTSAQKNPTAFYLCASSQGTSGRTGELFFGEGSRLTVL.

This chain uses TRBV14 with TRBJ2-1; D may be TRBD1 or TRBD2 (6 bases each). Germline V gene data show CDR1 as SGHDN and CDR2 as FVKESK. The CDR3 contains 18 residues. The V end was cut by 0 bases, the J end by 7 bases, with 22 bases between. CDR3 coding DNA: TGTGCCAGCAGCCAAGATTTCGGTTGGGGGGCCTCTAGTAATGAGCAGTTCTTC. Translated, it gives CASSQDFGWGASSNEQFF.

The rearrangement uses TRBV7-2 and TRBJ1-1; D unresolved. CDR1 is SGHTA and CDR2 is FQGNSA in the germline V gene. There are 13 residues in the CDR3. V was shortened by 0 bases and J by 1 base, with 3 bases between the two germline ends. The CDR3 DNA follows: TGTGCCAGCAGCTTAGCAGGGAACACTGAAGCTTTCTTT. This sequence encodes CASSLAGNTEAFF.

The chain recombines TRBV11-2 with TRBJ2-7; 14 nucleotides agree with TRBD2. Germline CDR1 and CDR2: SGHAT and FQNNGV. The CDR3 covers 17 residues. V shed 5 bases, J shed 4 bases, and the junction held 10 bases outside the gene matches. The CDR3 loop is CASSLRLAGGPRYEQYF. DNA of the CDR3: TGTGCCAGCAGCCTTCGACTAGCGGGAGGGCCAAGGTACGAGCAGTACTTC. The full variable domain, in which reference TRBV11-2 and TRBJ2-7 provide the parts outside the CDR3, is EAGVAQSPRYKIIEKRQSVAFWCNPISGHATLYWYQQILGQGPKLLIQFQNNGVVDDSQLPKDRFSAERLKGVDSTLKIQPAKLEDSAVYLCASSLRLAGGPRYEQYFGPGTRLTVT.

V is TRBV11-1 and J is TRBJ2-3; 11 bases align to TRBD2. CDR3 length: 16 amino acids. The V and J ends lost 1 base and 5 bases, in that order; junction bases with no gene match: 5. The germline gives CDR1 SGHAT, CDR2 FQDESV (reference sequence). The DNA of the CDR3 is TGTGCCAGCAGCTTAGTGGGTAGCGGGAGGGGAGATACGCAGTATTTT. It is translated as CASSLVGSGRGDTQYF.

V gene TRBV24-1 combines with J gene TRBJ2-2, with 12 bases aligning to TRBD1. V shed 5 bases and J 7 bases; nucleotides not matched to a gene: 7. This CDR3 has 16 amino acids. Germline assignment: CDR1 KGHDR and CDR2 SFDVKD. Here the CDR3 reads CATSARDRGLSGELFF. The CDR3 DNA is TGTGCCACCAGTGCGCGGGACAGGGGGCTTAGCGGGGAGCTGTTTTTT.

J is TRBJ2-5 and V is TRBV5-1; 10 nucleotides match TRBD2. The CDR3 runs to 19 residues. V dropped 0 bases and J dropped 3; count of bases not matched to a gene: 14. Germline loops: CDR1 SGHRS, CDR2 YFSETQ. CDR3 loop: CASSLGPGLAREVKETQYF. In nucleotides, the CDR3 is TGCGCCAGCAGCTTGGGGCCGGGACTAGCGCGAGAGGTAAAAGAGACCCAGTACTTC.

V gene TRBV7-3 combines with J gene TRBJ2-4; 8 nucleotides match TRBD2. Unmatched junction bases numbered 8, after V lost 4 bases and J lost 9 bases. Per germline, CDR1 SGHTA and CDR2 FQGTGA. The CDR3 covers 14 residues. The CDR3 loop is CASSYRKRETIQYF. As DNA, the CDR3 is TGTGCCAGCAGCTACCGAAAGCGGGAGACCATTCAGTACTTC.

This rearrangement joins TRBV5-1 to TRBJ2-1, with 11 bases identical to TRBD1. Trimming removed 4 bases from V and 8 bases from J; junction bases left unmatched: 5. CDR3 length equals 14 residues. Germline V gene data show CDR1 as SGHRS and CDR2 as YFSETQ. The CDR3 sequence: CASSPGQGAYEQFF. CDR3 DNA sequence: TGCGCCAGCAGCCCTGGACAGGGGGCCTATGAGCAGTTCTTC.

The chain links TRBV10-3 to TRBJ1-5; D uncertain. V gave up 3 bases and J gave up 3 bases, with 9 bases separating them. The CDR3 totals 14 residues. The V gene's germline CDR1 is ENHRY and CDR2 SYGVKD. CDR3 region: CAISDSRDNQPQHF. CDR3 in DNA: TGTGCCATCAGTGATAGCCGGGACAATCAGCCCCAGCATTTT.

The genes are TRBV7-9 and TRBJ2-7; the D gene is possibly TRBD1 (5 bases). Germline CDR1 reads SEHNR; CDR2 reads FQNEAQ (reference sequence). The CDR3 is 15 residues long. V gave up 0 bases and J gave up 4 bases, with 13 bases separating them. CDR3 sequence reads: CASSLAQGNRYEQYF. The CDR3 nucleotides read TGTGCCAGCAGCTTAGCGCAGGGCAATCGGTACGAGCAGTACTTC.

The rearrangement joins TRBV27 to TRBJ2-7, with D perhaps matching TRBD1 (5 bases). V lost 2 bases, J lost 7 bases, and 12 bases lay in between. This CDR3 contains 13 residues. Germline V gene sequence: CDR1 MNHEY, CDR2 SMNVEV (reference sequence). Here the CDR3 DNA reads TGTGCCAGCAGTTTAGGCAGGGCTAGGGAGCAGTACTTC. Translated: CASSLGRAREQYF.

The chain joins TRBV27 to TRBJ2-3, with D possibly matching TRBD2 (6 bases). CDR3 length: 13 residues. Germline lookup yields CDR1 MNHEY and CDR2 SMNVEV (reference sequence). The V end was cut by 4 bases, the J end by 6 bases, with 11 bases between. This chain's CDR3 is CASSSGLTDTQYF. Written as DNA, the CDR3 is TGTGCCAGCAGTTCGGGACTCACGGATACGCAGTATTTT.

This clone was seen more than once but under ten times. The J gene is TRBJ2-7, the V gene TRBV19; unclear D gene. V lost 0 bases, J lost 0 bases, and 9 bases lay in between. Per germline, CDR1 LNHDA and CDR2 SQIVND (reference sequence). This CDR3 is 15 amino acids long. DNA for the CDR3: TGTGCCAGTAGTATAGAATCCGGGCCCTCCTACGAGCAGTACTTC. The encoded protein is CASSIESGPSYEQYF.

The CDR3 loop is CASSAGWGETQYF. CDR3 coding DNA: TGTGCCAGCAGCGCAGGGTGGGGAGAGACCCAGTACTTC. This chain joins TRBV12-3 or TRBV12-4 and TRBJ2-5; weak D call: TRBD1 (5 bases). The V end lost 6 bases, the J end lost 4 bases, and 12 bases lay between the germline ends. This CDR3 has 13 amino acids.

This chain links TRBV6-1 with TRBJ2-7, with unresolved D. Germline V gene sequence: CDR1 MNHNS, CDR2 SASEGT. V was trimmed by 2 bases and J by 3 bases, leaving 2 bases between them. The CDR3 is made up of 11 amino acids. The CDR3 DNA sequence: TGTGCCAGCAGTGAACGCTACGAGCAGTACTTC. It codes for CASSERYEQYF.

The chain is built from TRBV7-9 and TRBJ2-1, with 7 positions matching TRBD2. Germline V gene sequence: CDR1 SEHNR, CDR2 FQNEAQ (reference sequence). Trimming cost V 5 bases and J 8 bases; bases outside gene matches: 6. CDR3 length: 13 amino acids. The CDR3 DNA reads TGTGCCAGCAGCCTTCTAGCGGCCCATGAGCAGTTCTTC. Its translation: CASSLLAAHEQFF. The variable domain in full, with the rest retrieved from reference TRBV7-9 and TRBJ2-1, is DTGVSQNPRHKITKRGQNVTFRCDPISEHNRLYWYRQTLGQGPEFLTYFQNEAQLEKSRLLSDRFSAERPKGSFSTLEIQRTEQGDSAMYLCASSLLAAHEQFFGPGTRLTVL.

V is TRBV11-1 and J is TRBJ2-7; TRBD1 agrees at 7 bases. This CDR3 contains 13 residues. V was pared by 4 bases and J by 2 bases, with 2 bases of the junction left unmatched. Germline V CDR1 and CDR2: SGHAT, FQDESV (reference sequence). The CDR3 is CASSSGTAYEQYF. The CDR3 bases are TGTGCCAGCAGCTCCGGGACAGCCTACGAGCAGTACTTC.

DNA of the CDR3: TGTGCCACCAGTGATTTCGGGGGCGGTCGTAGCACAGATACGCAGTATTTT. Its translation is CATSDFGGGRSTDTQYF. The J gene is TRBJ2-3, the V gene TRBV24-1; tentatively, D is TRBD1 or TRBD2 (6 bases each). Deletions cut 1 base from V and 0 bases from J, with 13 bases between. Germline-derived CDR1 and CDR2 are KGHDR and SFDVKD. CDR3 length: 17 amino acids.

V and J are TRBV29-1 and TRBJ2-5; possible D gene TRBD1, 5 bases. The germline V and J ends were trimmed by 2 bases and 0 bases, with 13 bases remaining between them. Per germline, CDR1 SQVTM and CDR2 ANQGSEA. This CDR3 spans 15 amino acids. CDR3 residues: CSVEIRQSYQETQYF. The CDR3 region has the DNA TGCAGCGTTGAAATTCGACAGAGCTACCAAGAGACCCAGTACTTC.

Only one count was recorded for this clone. The gene calls are TRBV6-5 and TRBJ2-5; 9 bases line up with TRBD1. The V gene's germline CDR1 is MNHEY and CDR2 SVGAGI. Trimming removed 2 bases from V and 4 bases from J; junction bases left unmatched: 8. The length of the CDR3 is 16 residues. The CDR3 nucleotides read TGTGCCAGCAGTTACGGGAGGACAGGGGATAGAGAGACCCAGTACTTC. This encodes CASSYGRTGDRETQYF.

The CDR3 DNA reads TGTGCCAGCAGCTTGGTTCCTAGCGTGAACACCGGGGAGCTGTTTTTT. It specifies CASSLVPSVNTGELFF. The chain carries TRBV5-4 and TRBJ2-2; weak D call: TRBD2 (6 bases). The CDR3 length is 16 residues. Trimming removed 0 bases at V and 1 base at J, with 10 bases between. Germline loops: CDR1 SGHNT, CDR2 YYREEE (reference sequence).

This sequence joins TRBV7-2 and TRBJ1-4, with D possibly being TRBD1 (6 bases). Germline values: CDR1 SGHTA, CDR2 FQGNSA. The V gene lost 0 bases and the J gene lost 2 bases, with 13 bases spanning the gap. This CDR3 has 17 residues. CDR3 nucleotide sequence: TGTGCCAGCAGCTTAGCTTTGCCTCAGGGGACTAATGAAAAACTGTTTTTT. Amino acids: CASSLALPQGTNEKLFF.